A selection of T cell receptor beta chains follows, all from one sample in a study of long-term antiretroviral therapy in people with HIV. Here immunoSEQ multiplex PCR was the method, and the copy in TCRdb shows in-frame clones only, minus some. This table has around 24,000 clones, 75% to 85% appearing once. Here the sequenced sample was unsorted PBMCs, taken 0.5 years after starting antiretroviral therapy. These receptors all stem from a woman aged 40 to 50 with HIV. Both conserved end residues are part of each CDR3. The D gene is left open where the match is weak. Size tells how often a clone was seen (once, few, many) or the class of an expanded clone, and some rows leave it out.

>TRBD1|TRBV19|NA|TRBJ1-1|15
CASSPSRTGDTEAFF
TGTGCCAGTAGTCCCTCCCGGACAGGGGACACTGAAGCTTTCTTT
>TRBD1|TRBV2|NA|TRBJ2-5|13
CASSGQVQETQYF
TGTGCCAGCAGCGGACAGGTTCAAGAGACCCAGTACTTC
>NA|TRBV2|NA|TRBJ2-2|13
CASRGTNTGELFF
TGTGCCAGCAGAGGGACGAACACCGGGGAGCTGTTTTTT
>TRBD1|TRBV19|NA|TRBJ2-7|15
CASRDPQGASYEQYF
TGTGCCAGTAGAGACCCACAGGGGGCTTCCTACGAGCAGTACTTC
>NA|TRBV28|NA|TRBJ2-1|15
CASSFLSGRNNEQFF
TGTGCCAGCAGTTTTCTTTCGGGCAGAAACAATGAGCAGTTCTTC
>TRBD1|TRBV7-2|NA|TRBJ1-2|13
CASSASGGLGYTF
TGTGCCAGCAGCGCCTCAGGGGGCCTGGGCTACACCTTC
>NA|TRBV6-6|NA|TRBJ1-1|12
CASSQENTEAFF
TGTGCCAGCAGTCAAGAGAACACTGAAGCTTTCTTT
>NA|TRBV2|NA|TRBJ2-3|14
CASTILGGTDTQYF
TGTGCCAGCACCATCCTTGGGGGTACAGATACGCAGTATTTT
>NA|TRBV7-9|NA|TRBJ2-5|15
CASSFIDAGRETQYF
TGTGCCAGCAGCTTCATTGACGCTGGGAGGGAGACCCAGTACTTC
>NA|TRBV7-7|once|TRBJ2-5|13
CASSLAIQETQYF
TGTGCCAGCAGCTTAGCGATACAAGAGACCCAGTACTTC
>NA|TRBV7-3|NA|TRBJ2-3|16
CASSLGSSLYTDTQYF
TGTGCCAGCAGCTTAGGATCGTCGCTCTATACAGATACGCAGTATTTT
>TRBD1|TRBV4-3|NA|TRBJ1-2|14
CASSRDRLGDGYTF
TGCGCCAGCAGCCGGGACAGGCTGGGAGATGGCTACACCTTC
>NA|TRBV14|few|TRBJ1-2|13
CASSQNTGSGYTF
TGTGCCAGCAGCCAGAATACAGGGTCTGGCTACACCTTC
>NA|TRBV5-1|NA|TRBJ2-3|14
CASSLGQGGDTQYF
TGCGCCAGCAGCTTGGGGCAGGGGGGCGATACGCAGTATTTT
>NA|TRBV10-3|NA|TRBJ2-2|16
CAISHRDVREAGELFF
TGTGCCATCAGTCACCGAGATGTCAGGGAGGCCGGGGAGCTGTTTTTT
>TRBD1|TRBV13|NA|TRBJ1-2|15
CASSEQSDRAGGYTF
TGTGCCAGCAGCGAACAATCGGACAGGGCGGGTGGCTACACCTTC
>TRBD1|TRBV10-3|NA|TRBJ1-1|17
CAISVGGQATGNTEAFF
TGTGCCATCAGTGTGGGGGGACAGGCGACCGGGAACACTGAAGCTTTCTTT
>NA|TRBV29-1|NA|TRBJ1-2|15
CSVEEGGQRFYGYTF
TGCAGCGTTGAAGAAGGCGGACAGCGTTTCTATGGCTACACCTTC
>TRBD1|TRBV30|NA|TRBJ1-5|16
CAWSTPRTGLNQPQHF
TGTGCCTGGAGTACACCCCGGACAGGGCTCAATCAGCCCCAGCATTTT
>NA|TRBV5-1|NA|TRBJ1-2|13
CASTLGVLNGYTF
TGCGCCAGCACTCTGGGAGTCCTCAATGGCTACACCTTC
>TRBD2|TRBV4-1|few|TRBJ2-7|18
CASSQGPSGGSFSYEQYF
TGCGCCAGCAGCCAAGGTCCTAGCGGGGGGTCATTCTCCTACGAGCAGTACTTC
>NA|TRBV7-8|once|TRBJ1-1|13
CASSLAKNTEAFF
TGTGCCAGCAGCTTAGCAAAAAACACTGAAGCTTTCTTT
>NA|TRBV6-1|NA|TRBJ1-4|14
CASSETGSLRKLFF
TGTGCCAGCAGTGAAACAGGGTCCCTTCGAAAACTGTTTTTT
>TRBD1|TRBV28|NA|TRBJ1-4|17
CASSLHGTGTGSKKLFF
TGTGCCAGCAGTTTACATGGGACCGGGACAGGGTCCAAAAAACTGTTTTTT
>NA|TRBV19|few|TRBJ1-4|14
CASSLRDFNEKLFF
TGTGCCAGTAGTCTTAGGGACTTCAATGAAAAACTGTTTTTT
>TRBD2|TRBV7-9|NA|TRBJ2-3|16
CASSLRTSGGTDTQYF
TGTGCCAGCAGCCTGCGGACTAGCGGGGGCACAGATACGCAGTATTTT
>TRBD1|TRBV6-5|NA|TRBJ1-5|14
CASSSARGNQPQHF
TGTGCCAGCAGCTCCGCCAGGGGGAATCAGCCCCAGCATTTT
>NA|TRBV28|NA|TRBJ1-1|13
CASSLVGRTEAFF
TGTGCCAGCAGTTTGGTGGGGAGGACTGAAGCTTTCTTT
>NA|TRBV29-1|NA|TRBJ2-2|15
CSVEGTLVGTGELFF
TGCAGCGTTGAGGGGACATTGGTAGGGACCGGGGAGCTGTTTTTT
>NA|TRBV4-3|NA|TRBJ1-6|16
CASSQDEGPGNSPLHF
TGCGCCAGCAGCCAAGATGAGGGGCCAGGGAATTCACCCCTCCACTTT
>NA|TRBV27|NA|TRBJ2-6|14
CASSGLAGANVLTF
TGTGCCAGCAGTGGGTTGGCCGGGGCCAACGTCCTGACTTTC
>TRBD2|TRBV4-2|NA|TRBJ2-1|15
CASSPISGGADEQFF
TGTGCCAGCAGCCCTATTAGCGGGGGGGCGGATGAGCAGTTCTTC
>TRBD1|TRBV13|NA|TRBJ2-3|15
CASYLGQGVADTQYF
TGTGCCAGTTACCTCGGACAGGGGGTCGCAGATACGCAGTATTTT
>NA|TRBV15|NA|TRBJ1-1|14
CATSRDQGSAEAFF
TGTGCCACCAGCAGAGACCAGGGTAGTGCTGAAGCTTTCTTT
>TRBD1|TRBV7-9|NA|TRBJ1-1|15
CASSLTGKLNTEAFF
TGTGCCAGCAGCCTGACAGGGAAGTTGAACACTGAAGCTTTCTTT
>TRBD2|TRBV7-2|NA|TRBJ2-5|15
CASSLPSGGVETQYF
TGTGCCAGCAGCTTACCTAGCGGGGGGGTGGAGACCCAGTACTTC
>TRBD1|TRBV11-2|NA|TRBJ2-7|14
CASSLGQGDYEQYF
TGTGCCAGCAGCTTAGGCCAGGGGGACTACGAGCAGTACTTC
>NA|TRBV6-5|NA|TRBJ1-2|13
CASSYGPNYGYTF
TGTGCCAGCAGTTACGGGCCTAACTATGGCTACACCTTC
>TRBD1|TRBV7-2|NA|TRBJ2-7|15
CASSLQGAIKSEQYF
TGTGCCAGCAGCCTCCAGGGGGCGATTAAAAGCGAGCAGTACTTC
>TRBD2|TRBV4-1|NA|TRBJ2-3|16
CASSQESGGAGDTQYF
TGCGCCAGCAGCCAAGAGAGCGGGGGGGCGGGAGATACGCAGTATTTT
>NA|TRBV2|few|TRBJ1-1|13
CASSRVMNTEAFF
TGTGCCAGCTCACGAGTTATGAACACTGAAGCTTTCTTT
>TRBD1|TRBV18|NA|TRBJ1-1|13
CASSPTGDAEAFF
TGTGCCAGCTCACCGACAGGGGACGCTGAAGCTTTCTTT
>TRBD2|TRBV30|NA|TRBJ2-2|14
CAWRTGTITGELFF
TGTGCCTGGAGAACCGGGACTATCACCGGGGAGCTGTTTTTT
>TRBD1|TRBV30|few|TRBJ1-2|14
CAWGTGQGNYGYTF
TGTGCCTGGGGGACCGGACAGGGAAACTATGGCTACACCTTC
>TRBD1|TRBV4-3|NA|TRBJ1-6|14
CASSQMTGDSPLHF
TGCGCCAGCAGCCAGATGACAGGGGATTCACCCCTCCACTTT
>NA|TRBV10-3|NA|TRBJ1-1|11
CATALEGEAFF
TGTGCCACCGCTCTGGAAGGGGAAGCTTTCTTT
>TRBD1|TRBV15|NA|TRBJ2-5|15
CATSSYRDREETQYF
TGTGCCACCAGCAGTTACCGGGACAGGGAAGAGACCCAGTACTTC
>NA|TRBV7-9|NA|TRBJ1-1|13
CASSGGSGTEAFF
TGTGCCAGCAGCGGGGGATCGGGCACTGAAGCTTTCTTT
>TRBD1|TRBV10-3|NA|TRBJ1-5|13
CATTGGSNQPQHF
TGTGCCACTACAGGGGGCTCTAATCAGCCCCAGCATTTT
>NA|TRBV7-6|NA|TRBJ2-7|15
CASSLGEDGSYEQYF
TGTGCCAGCAGCTTAGGGGAGGACGGATCCTACGAGCAGTACTTC
>NA|TRBV4-3|once|TRBJ1-1|12
CASSQSGAEAFF
TGCGCCAGCAGCCAATCAGGGGCTGAAGCTTTCTTT
>TRBD1|TRBV23-1|once|TRBJ2-7|15
CASSQSPADRDEQYF
TGCGCCAGCAGTCAATCCCCGGCGGACAGGGACGAGCAGTACTTC
>TRBD2|TRBV6-6|NA|TRBJ2-5|15
CASRLLAGGRETQYF
TGTGCCAGCAGGCTACTAGCGGGGGGGCGTGAGACCCAGTACTTC
>NA|TRBV7-2|NA|TRBJ1-1|15
CASSLRGDGGTEAFF
TGTGCCAGCAGCTTAAGAGGGGACGGGGGGACTGAAGCTTTCTTT
>TRBD1|TRBV15|NA|TRBJ1-2|14
CATSRDPQGEGYTF
TGTGCCACCAGCAGAGATCCCCAGGGGGAAGGCTACACCTTC